The 31 T cell receptor beta chains in this list originate from one sample, sequenced in a study of blood T cell repertoires in COVID-19. Clones were sequenced by immunoSEQ multiplex PCR, and TCRdb holds only the in-frame ones, with some missing. The sample comprises some 220,000 clones, about 86% of which are singletons, and about 3% rests with the top ten. Sequenced sample: peripheral blood. These receptors originate from a woman in her thirties who had recovered from COVID-19.

The chain combines TRBV21-1 with TRBJ2-2; the table's TRBD1 call for D was not verified on the DNA. TRBV21-1 is designated a pseudogene. The CDR3 sequence is 14 residues long. The CDR3 is CASSKGHDTGELFF. The CDR3 nucleotides are TGTGCCAGCAGCAAAGGACACGACACCGGGGAGCTGTTTTTT.

This clone was found a few times. This chain links TRBV19 with TRBJ1-3, with D possibly matching TRBD1 (5 bases). Trimming cost V 6 bases and J 2 bases, with 14 bases left between them. Germline V gives CDR1 LNHDA, CDR2 SQIVND (reference sequence). The CDR3 is made up of 15 amino acids. CDR3 in DNA: TGTGCCAGTAGCCTTACAGGCCCGCCTGGAAACACCATATATTTT. The encoded protein is CASSLTGPPGNTIYF.

The chain uses TRBV7-9 and TRBJ2-3, with 7 bases aligning to TRBD1. J was trimmed by 0 bases and V by 4 bases; bases with no gene match: 4. The CDR3 covers 15 residues. In germline, CDR1 is SEHNR, CDR2 FQNEAQ (reference sequence). CDR3 sequence reads: CASSSGQASTDTQYF. The CDR3 DNA sequence: TGTGCCAGCAGCTCAGGACAGGCTAGCACAGATACGCAGTATTTT.

CDR3 sequence: CASSATSGRALENIQYF. Written as DNA, the CDR3 is TGTGCCAGCAGTGCCACTAGCGGGAGGGCCCTCGAAAACATTCAGTACTTC. This chain joins TRBV25-1 and TRBJ2-4, with 13 bases that match TRBD2. Germline V gene lookup returns CDR1 MGHDK and CDR2 SYGVNS. The trim removed 4 bases at V and 5 bases at J, leaving 8 bases unmatched. The CDR3 runs to 17 residues. Full variable domain (remainder filled in from reference TRBV25-1 and TRBJ2-4): EADIYQTPRYLVIGTGKKITLECSQTMGHDKMYWYQQDPGMELHLIHYSYGVNSTEKGDLSSESTVSRIRTEHFPLTLESARPSHTSQYLCASSATSGRALENIQYFGAGTRLSVL.

A remark on this clone: Other DNA sequences in this sample translate to the same CDR3. The V gene is TRBV19, the J gene TRBJ2-3, with D perhaps matching TRBD2 (6 bases). CDR1 is LNHDA, CDR2 SQIVND, per germline (reference sequence). The CDR3 covers 14 residues. Deletions cut 1 base from V and 6 bases from J, with 11 bases between. Written as DNA, the CDR3 is TGTGCCAGTAGTATAGCCGGAGGGCAGGATACGCAGTATTTT. It is translated as CASSIAGGQDTQYF.

Here the CDR3 DNA reads TGTGCCAGCAGTAGGAACGGGTATCAGCCCCAGCATTTT. Protein sequence: CASSRNGYQPQHF. The chain has TRBV6-5 and TRBJ1-5; D gene uncertain. The CDR3 runs 13 residues. Germline V gene data show CDR1 as MNHEY and CDR2 as SVGAGI. Trimming shortened V by 5 bases and J by 5 bases, and 10 bases separated the two germline ends.

The chain links TRBV18 to TRBJ2-2; tentatively, D is TRBD1 (5 bases). Germline-derived CDR1 and CDR2 are KGHSH and LQKENI. This CDR3 contains 15 residues. The V end was cut by 8 bases, the J end by 3 bases, with 16 bases between. Written as DNA, the CDR3 is TGTGCCAGCCTACGGCAGGGTTCGGACACCGGGGAGCTGTTTTTT. Translating it yields CASLRQGSDTGELFF.

The chain couples TRBV10-3 to TRBJ2-7, with 9 bases aligning to TRBD1. V shed 4 bases and J 1 base; nucleotides not matched to a gene: 11. Germline CDR1 and CDR2: ENHRY and SYGVKD. This CDR3 is 17 amino acids long. DNA of the CDR3: TGTGCCATCAGTGGACCGGGGGACAGGGAGTTATCCTACGAGCAGTACTTC. It yields the protein CAISGPGDRELSYEQYF.

V is TRBV10-2 and J is TRBJ2-1; D may be TRBD2 (5 bases). Germline V gene sequence: CDR1 WSHSY, CDR2 SAAADI. CDR3 length: 16 residues. V was shortened by 4 bases and J by 4 bases, with 17 bases between the two germline ends. The DNA of the CDR3 is TGCGCCAGCAGTGCCCGAGGGTCGGTGACATACAATGAGCAGTTCTTC. Encoded protein: CASSARGSVTYNEQFF.

This chain connects TRBV10-1 to TRBJ2-7; 9 bases align to TRBD2. The germline gives CDR1 WNHNN, CDR2 SYGVQD (reference sequence). This CDR3 spans 15 amino acids. The trim removed 6 bases at V and 6 bases at J, leaving 12 bases unmatched. The CDR3 loop reads CASRTEAGTSPEQYF. The DNA for the CDR3 is TGCGCCAGCAGGACGGAAGCCGGGACTAGCCCCGAGCAGTACTTC.

The V gene is TRBV28, the J gene TRBJ1-6, with TRBD1 matching 7 bases. The CDR3 is made up of 15 amino acids. The ends lost 3 bases at V and 10 bases at J; junction bases unmatched: 9. From germline, CDR1 is MDHEN and CDR2 SYDVKM. The CDR3 is CASSFGDRDGSPLHF. DNA of the CDR3: TGTGCCAGCAGTTTCGGAGACAGGGACGGGTCACCCCTCCACTTT.

This chain connects TRBV6-6 to TRBJ2-3, with D possibly being TRBD2 (5 bases). Germline V gene lookup returns CDR1 MNHNY and CDR2 SVGAGI (reference sequence). Trimming took 7 bases from V and 6 from J, leaving 17 bases between them. The CDR3 runs 14 residues. Here the CDR3 reads CASTPGGWTDTQYF. CDR3 DNA sequence: TGTGCCAGCACCCCCGGAGGTTGGACTGATACGCAGTATTTT.

This clone was detected once. This rearrangement joins TRBV28 to TRBJ2-5; D is unresolved. V lost 2 bases, J lost 8 bases, and 6 bases lay in between. Germline loops: CDR1 MDHEN, CDR2 SYDVKM. The CDR3 runs 11 residues. CDR3 bases: TGTGCCAGCAGTTTAATGTCTACCCAGTACTTC. Amino acids: CASSLMSTQYF.

The chain has TRBV4-1 and TRBJ2-5; TRBD2 matches at 8 bases. Germline trimming cut 0 bases from V and 7 bases from J; bases unmatched to any gene: 7. The CDR3 has 15 residues. Germline CDR1 is MGHRA and CDR2 is YSYEKL. The CDR3 DNA is TGCGCCAGCAGCCAAGATCGTGGACTAGCAACGACCCAGTACTTC. Its translation is CASSQDRGLATTQYF.

The rearrangement uses TRBV5-1 and TRBJ1-2; D is unresolved. The length of the CDR3 is 18 residues. V lost 5 bases and J lost 7, with 30 bases in between. Germline V gives CDR1 SGHRS, CDR2 YFSETQ. CDR3: CASRSREKRASWEGGYTF. In nucleotides, the CDR3 is TGCGCCAGCAGATCAAGAGAGAAAAGGGCGTCCTGGGAGGGTGGCTACACCTTC.

The chain couples TRBV5-1 to TRBJ2-1, with D perhaps TRBD1 (6 bases). The CDR3 spans 15 residues. Between the trimmed V and J ends, which lost 0 bases and 4 bases, there was a span of 11 bases. CDR1 and CDR2 (germline): SGHRS, YFSETQ. CDR3 residues: CASSLEGERYNEQFF. DNA for the CDR3: TGCGCCAGCAGCTTGGAGGGGGAGAGGTACAATGAGCAGTTCTTC.

The chain links TRBV5-1 to TRBJ2-2, with no clear D. The V gene's germline CDR1 is SGHRS and CDR2 YFSETQ. The CDR3 runs to 16 residues. V lost 0 bases and J lost 3, with 12 bases in between. CDR3 sequence (DNA): TGCGCCAGCAGCTTGGGCGCAGCGATGGACACCGGGGAGCTGTTTTTT. This gives the protein CASSLGAAMDTGELFF.

The V call is TRBV21-1, the J call TRBJ2-2; whether TRBD2, the table's D call, matches the DNA was not checked. TRBV21-1 represents a pseudogene. This CDR3 spans 17 amino acids. The CDR3 DNA reads as TGTGCCAGCAGCAAAAATTTTAGGACTGCTAACACCGGGGAGCTGTTTTTT. Amino acids: CASSKNFRTANTGELFF.

The chain has TRBV24-1 and TRBJ2-7; 11 nucleotides align to TRBD1. CDR1 is KGHDR and CDR2 is SFDVKD in the germline V gene. V lost 4 bases to trimming and J lost 5 bases; unmatched junction nucleotides: 9. This CDR3 is 16 amino acids long. CDR3 region: CATSDPWRTGGDEQYF. The CDR3 DNA reads as TGTGCCACCAGTGACCCTTGGCGGACAGGGGGCGACGAGCAGTACTTC.

The chain recombines TRBV7-9 with TRBJ1-1, with D tentatively TRBD1 (6 bases). V lost 5 bases and J 1 base, leaving 17 bases between the germline ends. The CDR3 extends over 16 amino acids. The germline V gene encodes CDR1 SEHNR and CDR2 FQNEAQ (reference sequence). In DNA, the CDR3 is TGTGCCAGCAGCCCTCGTCGACAGGCACAGAACACTGAAGCTTTCTTT. This codes for CASSPRRQAQNTEAFF. Full variable domain (outside the CDR3, taken from reference TRBV7-9 and TRBJ1-1): DTGVSQNPRHKITKRGQNVTFRCDPISEHNRLYWYRQTLGQGPEFLTYFQNEAQLEKSRLLSDRFSAERPKGSFSTLEIQRTEQGDSAMYLCASSPRRQAQNTEAFFGQGTRLTVV.

This clone came up once. The chain couples TRBV6-5 to TRBJ2-7, with a tentative D call TRBD1 (5 bases). The length of the CDR3 is 11 residues. Germline V gives CDR1 MNHEY, CDR2 SVGAGI. The ends were cut back, 7 bases at V and 4 bases at J, with 8 bases in the middle. The CDR3 spells CASKGSYEQYF. The CDR3 DNA reads as TGTGCCAGCAAGGGGTCTTACGAGCAGTACTTC.

The chain combines TRBV9 with TRBJ2-1, with TRBD2 matching 11 bases. This CDR3 region has 16 residues. V gave up 4 bases and J gave up 0 bases; unmatched junction bases: 3. Germline CDR1 SGDLS, CDR2 YYNGEE. The CDR3 DNA reads as TGTGCCAGCAGCTCTAGCGGGAGGAGCTCCTACAATGAGCAGTTCTTC. Amino acids: CASSSSGRSSYNEQFF.

The chain carries TRBV12-5 and TRBJ2-3; 13 positions match TRBD2. Per the germline V gene, CDR1 is LGHNT and CDR2 is FRNRAP. The length of the CDR3 is 16 residues. J gave up 3 bases and V 6 bases, and 6 bases lay outside the gene matches. The CDR3 reads CASGQGLAGVTDTQYF. The CDR3 bases are TGTGCTAGTGGCCAAGGACTAGCGGGAGTGACAGATACGCAGTATTTT.

The chain couples TRBV6-5 to TRBJ1-4; no firm D call. The V gene's germline CDR1 is MNHEY and CDR2 SVGAGI. With 0 bases removed from V and 8 bases from J, the gap between germline ends came to 13 bases. The CDR3 is 15 residues long. CDR3 region: CASSYSRRSGEKLFF. In DNA form, the CDR3 reads TGTGCCAGCAGTTACTCGAGGCGGAGTGGGGAAAAACTGTTTTTT.

This chain links TRBV28 with TRBJ2-4; 7 bases are shared with TRBD2. The CDR3 runs to 17 residues. Germline V CDR1 and CDR2: MDHEN, SYDVKM. Unmatched junction bases numbered 15, after V lost 7 bases and J lost 3 bases. In nucleotides, the CDR3 is TGTGCCAGCACTAGCGGATCCTTTTTAGTCGGCAAAAACATTCAGTACTTC. It yields the protein CASTSGSFLVGKNIQYF.

This chain links TRBV5-1 with TRBJ1-1; TRBD1 matches 7 bases. The CDR3 totals 15 residues. Unmatched junction bases numbered 9, after V lost 0 bases and J lost 7 bases. Looked up from germline, CDR1 is SGHRS and CDR2 is YFSETQ. The CDR3 region has the DNA TGCGCCAGCAGCTTGGACCCGGGACAGCGCATTGAAGCTTTCTTT. Amino acids: CASSLDPGQRIEAFF.

This chain joins TRBV6-5 and TRBJ1-5; D not certain. This CDR3 is 14 amino acids long. Trimming took off 0 bases at V and 2 bases at J, with 5 bases between the two ends. Germline CDR1 MNHEY, CDR2 SVGAGI. CDR3 DNA sequence: TGTGCCAGCAGTTACTCCCGGGGCAATCAGCCCCAGCATTTT. This codes for CASSYSRGNQPQHF.

The chain combines TRBV11-2 with TRBJ1-5; perhaps TRBD1 as D (5 bases). With 5 bases removed from V and 1 base from J, the gap between germline ends came to 12 bases. This CDR3 comprises 15 residues. Germline CDR1 SGHAT, CDR2 FQNNGV. CDR3 protein: CASSLGGGSNQPQHF. The CDR3 DNA reads as TGTGCCAGCAGCCTTGGGGGAGGGAGCAATCAGCCCCAGCATTTT. The whole variable domain, filled in from reference TRBV11-2 and TRBJ1-5, reads EAGVAQSPRYKIIEKRQSVAFWCNPISGHATLYWYQQILGQGPKLLIQFQNNGVVDDSQLPKDRFSAERLKGVDSTLKIQPAKLEDSAVYLCASSLGGGSNQPQHFGDGTRLSIL.

The DNA for the CDR3 is TGCAGCGGCCTCATCAGGGGCCCTGAAGCTTTCTTT. Protein product: CSGLIRGPEAFF. The chain carries TRBV29-1 and TRBJ1-1, with D possibly TRBD1 on 6 matching bases. V shed 7 bases and J shed 6 bases, with 15 bases lying between them. CDR3 length: 12 amino acids. Per germline, CDR1 SQVTM and CDR2 ANQGSEA.

The rearrangement links TRBV14 to TRBJ1-1; 9 nucleotides align to TRBD1. V lost 4 bases and J lost 9; bases outside the gene matches: 6. CDR1 SGHDN and CDR2 FVKESK come from the germline V gene. The CDR3 is 13 amino acids. In DNA form, the CDR3 reads TGTGCCAGCAGCCGCCGAACAGGGGGCCAAGCTTTCTTT. This gives the protein CASSRRTGGQAFF.

The gene calls are TRBV5-6 and TRBJ2-1; D might be TRBD2 (5 bases). In germline, CDR1 is SGHDT, CDR2 YYEEEE. The CDR3 has 14 residues. Trimming left V 4 bases short and J 0 bases short, with 8 bases between. CDR3 nucleotides: TGTGCCAGCAGCGCGACTACCTCCTACAATGAGCAGTTCTTC. Translation: CASSATTSYNEQFF.